This paragraph covers one T cell receptor beta chain sequence. The data originate from a study of blood T cell repertoires in COVID-19. As for the study in general: Acute-phase and convalescent COVID-19 samples originated in the United States, Italy and Spain.

Method: immunoSEQ multiplex PCR; TCRdb's copy keeps in-frame clones and lacks some. In the table there are 55,000 to 75,000 clones, under 95% of which are singletons. The ends were cut back, 4 bases at V and 0 bases at J, with 17 bases in the middle. The CDR3 is 17 amino acids. Germline CDR1 is SGHDT and CDR2 is YYEEEE. This receptor was obtained from a man aged 60 to 69 with acute or convalescent COVID-19. The sequenced sample was peripheral blood. The rearrangement joins TRBV5-6 to TRBJ1-5; weak D call: TRBD1 (6 bases). The CDR3 here is CASSPSHRDYSNQPQHF. CDR3 nucleotide sequence: TGTGCCAGCAGCCCTTCCCACAGGGATTATAGCAATCAGCCCCAGCATTTT.